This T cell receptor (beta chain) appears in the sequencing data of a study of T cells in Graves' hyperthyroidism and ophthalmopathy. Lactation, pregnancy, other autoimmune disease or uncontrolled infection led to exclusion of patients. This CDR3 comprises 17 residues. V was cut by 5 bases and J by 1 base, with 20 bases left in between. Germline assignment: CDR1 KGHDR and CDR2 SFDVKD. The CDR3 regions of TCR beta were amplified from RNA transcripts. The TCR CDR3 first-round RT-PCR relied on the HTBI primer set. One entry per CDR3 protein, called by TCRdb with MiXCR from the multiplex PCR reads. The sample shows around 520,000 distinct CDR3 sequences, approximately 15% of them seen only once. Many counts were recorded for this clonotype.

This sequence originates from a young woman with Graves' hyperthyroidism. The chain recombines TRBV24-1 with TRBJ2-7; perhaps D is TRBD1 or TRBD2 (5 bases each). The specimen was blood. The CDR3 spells CATSAYSPGSRSYEQYF. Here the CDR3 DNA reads TGTGCCACCAGTGCCTACTCGCCAGGGAGTAGGTCCTACGAGCAGTACTTC.